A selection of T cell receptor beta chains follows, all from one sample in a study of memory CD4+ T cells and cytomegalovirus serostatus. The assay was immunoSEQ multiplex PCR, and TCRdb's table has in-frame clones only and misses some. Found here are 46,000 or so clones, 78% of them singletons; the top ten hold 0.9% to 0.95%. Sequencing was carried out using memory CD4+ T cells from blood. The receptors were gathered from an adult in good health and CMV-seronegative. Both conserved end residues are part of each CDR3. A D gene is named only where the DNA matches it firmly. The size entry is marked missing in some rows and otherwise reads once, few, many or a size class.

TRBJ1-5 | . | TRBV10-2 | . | CASSEVQRGRQPQHF | TGCGCCAGCAGTGAGGTCCAAAGGGGACGTCAGCCCCAGCATTTT
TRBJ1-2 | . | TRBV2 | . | CASRLQRVYGYTF | TGTGCCAGCAGACTTCAGAGAGTCTATGGCTACACCTTC
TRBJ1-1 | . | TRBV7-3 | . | CASSARGGSYSNTEAFF | TGTGCCAGCAGCGCCCGAGGTGGCTCGTATTCGAACACTGAAGCTTTCTTT
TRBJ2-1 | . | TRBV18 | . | CASSPDYTYNEQFF | TGTGCCAGCTCACCGGACTATACCTACAATGAGCAGTTCTTC
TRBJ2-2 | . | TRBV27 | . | CASSFWGPDTGELFF | TGTGCCAGCAGTTTCTGGGGCCCGGACACCGGGGAGCTGTTTTTT
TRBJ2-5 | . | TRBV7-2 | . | CASSLARGTETQYF | TGTGCCAGCAGCTTAGCGAGGGGAACGGAGACCCAGTACTTC
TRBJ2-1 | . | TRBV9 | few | CASSVVQNEQFF | TGTGCCAGCAGCGTAGTCCAGAATGAGCAGTTCTTC
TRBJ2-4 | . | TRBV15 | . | CATSRDFSGRDIQYF | TGTGCCACCAGCAGAGACTTTTCAGGGCGGGACATTCAGTACTTC
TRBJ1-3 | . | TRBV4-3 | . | CASSLDTKLLGNTIYF | TGCGCCAGCAGCTTAGACACAAAGTTATTGGGAAACACCATATATTTT
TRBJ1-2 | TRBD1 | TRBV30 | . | CAWSRDRANGYTF | TGTGCCTGGAGTCGGGACAGGGCTAATGGCTACACCTTC
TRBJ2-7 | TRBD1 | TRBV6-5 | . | CATTATGGGYEQYF | TGTGCCACCACGGCGACAGGGGGAGGCTACGAGCAGTACTTC
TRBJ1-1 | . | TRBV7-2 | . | CASSWRASEAFF | TGTGCCAGCAGCTGGCGGGCCTCTGAAGCTTTCTTT
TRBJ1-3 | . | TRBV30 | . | CARKTATNSGNTIYF | TGTGCCCGCAAAACAGCTACCAACTCTGGAAACACCATATATTTT
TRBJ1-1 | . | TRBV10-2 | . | CASMLQGNTEAFF | TGCGCCAGCATGTTACAGGGGAACACTGAAGCTTTCTTT
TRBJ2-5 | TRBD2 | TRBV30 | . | CATPAGAGEGTQYF | TGTGCCACGCCGGCGGGTGCGGGGGAGGGGACCCAGTACTTC
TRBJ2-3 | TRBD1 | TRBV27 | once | CASSLGGQGRLHTQYF | TGTGCCAGCAGTTTAGGGGGACAGGGGAGACTTCATACGCAGTATTTT
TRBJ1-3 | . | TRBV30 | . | CAWSVPRMYGNTIYF | TGTGCCTGGAGTGTGCCGCGGATGTACGGAAACACCATATATTTT
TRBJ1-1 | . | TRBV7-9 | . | CASSFTTNTEAFF | TGTGCCAGCAGCTTTACAACCAACACTGAAGCTTTCTTT
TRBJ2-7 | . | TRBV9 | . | CASSGFPGSSYEQYF | TGTGCCAGCAGCGGTTTTCCAGGGAGCTCCTACGAGCAGTACTTC
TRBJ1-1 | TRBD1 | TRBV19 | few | CASADRGNTEAFF | TGTGCCAGTGCGGACAGGGGAAACACTGAAGCTTTCTTT
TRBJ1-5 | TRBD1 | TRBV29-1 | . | CSVGAGQGIGPQHF | TGCAGCGTGGGGGCGGGACAGGGGATCGGTCCCCAGCATTTT
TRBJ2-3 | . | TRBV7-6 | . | CASGRAGLRSTDTQYF | TGTGCCAGCGGTCGTGCGGGACTTCGAAGCACAGATACGCAGTATTTT
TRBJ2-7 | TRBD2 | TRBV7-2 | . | CASSWGGTKSYEQYF | TGTGCCAGCAGCTGGGGGGGGACCAAATCCTACGAGCAGTACTTC
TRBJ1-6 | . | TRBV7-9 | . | CASNLPESPLHF | TGTGCCAGCAATTTGCCGGAGTCACCCCTCCACTTT
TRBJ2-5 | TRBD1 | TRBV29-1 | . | CSFRDSQETQYF | TGCAGCTTTCGGGACAGCCAAGAGACCCAGTACTTC
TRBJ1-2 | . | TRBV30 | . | CAWSGHSDGLYGYTF | TGTGCCTGGAGTGGACACTCGGACGGCTTATATGGCTACACCTTC
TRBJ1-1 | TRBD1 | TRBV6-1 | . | CASSPAGTGRTEAFF | TGTGCCAGCAGCCCCGCCGGGACAGGGAGGACTGAAGCTTTCTTT
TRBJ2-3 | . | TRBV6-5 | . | CASSYSYGLTDTQYF | TGTGCCAGCAGTTACTCCTATGGATTGACAGATACGCAGTATTTT
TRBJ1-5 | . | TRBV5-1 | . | CASSPDGQPQHF | TGCGCCAGCAGCCCGGACGGCCAGCCCCAGCATTTT
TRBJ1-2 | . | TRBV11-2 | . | CASSPTENYGYTF | TGTGCCAGCAGCCCGACAGAAAACTATGGCTACACCTTC
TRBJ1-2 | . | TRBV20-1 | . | CSAERNYGYTF | TGCAGTGCTGAGAGGAACTATGGCTACACCTTC
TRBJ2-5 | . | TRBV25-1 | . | CASRQETQYF | TGTGCCAGCAGGCAAGAGACCCAGTACTTC
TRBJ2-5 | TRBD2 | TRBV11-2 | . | CASSPILGRGGETQYF | TGTGCCAGCAGCCCCATTTTAGGGAGGGGAGGGGAGACCCAGTACTTC
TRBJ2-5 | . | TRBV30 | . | CASGAPAQYF | TGTGCCTCCGGGGCCCCGGCCCAGTACTTC
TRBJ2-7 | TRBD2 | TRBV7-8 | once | CASSLARLAGSYEQYF | TGTGCCAGCAGCTTAGCGAGGCTAGCGGGCTCCTACGAGCAGTACTTC
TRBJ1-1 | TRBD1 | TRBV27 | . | CASSLRQGEAFF | TGTGCCAGCAGTTTGAGACAGGGTGAAGCTTTCTTT
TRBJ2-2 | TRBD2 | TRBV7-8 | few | CASSPWGGNTGELFF | TGTGCCAGCAGCCCCTGGGGGGGGAACACCGGGGAGCTGTTTTTT
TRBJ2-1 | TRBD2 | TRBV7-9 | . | CASSPGLAGNAIYNEQFF | TGTGCCAGCAGCCCCGGACTAGCGGGGAACGCTATCTACAATGAGCAGTTCTTC